What follows describes a single T cell receptor (beta chain). No cognate antigen has been identified for it. Base qualities are not recorded, but no much larger clone differs from it by a single base. This entry comes from a study of T cell clones after liver transplantation (dated by TCRdb to between 2017 and 2020). General notes on the study: ITN030ST, the source of the samples, was a randomized trial that attempted immunosuppression withdrawal within 2 years of liver transplantation. A cohort of 8 liver transplant recipients was studied, of whom 3 were classified as tolerant and 5 as non-tolerant. Blood samples were collected pre-transplant, then pre-randomization ahead of withdrawal, and finally post-randomization once withdrawal had either been completed or failed. Tolerance was defined as complete withdrawal of immunosuppression for at least one year without a rise in liver enzymes beyond twice the upper limit of normal. Donor-reactive T cell clones were identified by TCRbeta sequencing after a pre-transplant mixed lymphocyte reaction and then tracked in post-transplant blood. As an antigen-independent comparator for donor-reactive sequences, third party-reactive TCRbeta sequences were also identified from pre-transplant MLRs. No induction therapy was given to the subjects, and standard immunosuppression was administered until randomization at 12-24 months post-transplant. Of the eight recipients, a few were HCV-positive, while the remaining recipients had been transplanted for non-autoimmune, non-viral indications. What the research found in general, with its limitations: Because allograft tissue specimens were not available, migration of donor-reactive T cells into the graft, rather than deletion, may have occurred. The conclusions were preliminary, being limited by small, heterogeneous patient numbers and by non-standardized post-transplant time points. Donor-reactive sequences decreased more than third party-reactive sequences, which suggests partial antigen-specific deletion that was not related to withdrawal success. When repertoire turnover was accounted for, significantly reduced detection of donor-reactive sequences was found in 7 of 8 subjects for CD4 and in 8 of 8 subjects for CD8. In most of the 8 subjects, circulating donor-reactive CD4 TCRbeta sequences decreased significantly after transplant, regardless of tolerance or HCV status. In two subjects, low numbers of available donor cells limited the measurable donor-reactive repertoire.

Thawed unstimulated PBMCs were stained for CD3, CD4 and CD8 and FACS-sorted into CD3+CD4+ and CD3+CD8+ populations. Randomization to immunosuppression withdrawal applied to every one of the 8 studied subjects. Genomic DNA was isolated with the Qiagen DNeasy Blood and Tissue Kit. According to the germline V gene, CDR1 reads MNHEY and CDR2 reads SVGAGI. There are 14 amino acids in the CDR3, from cysteine to phenylalanine inclusive. The entry retains the CDR3 DNA only, 42 bases that are in frame from base 1. V trim: 3 bases; J trim: 4 bases; unmatched bases: 1. Using immunoSEQ, frozen genomic DNA was subjected to high-throughput TCRbeta CDR3 sequencing, a process that included PCR amplification, mapping, bias correction and internal controls. Regarding the original processing steps: Only productive rearrangements were retained, with each unique TCRbeta sequence defined by its CDR3 nucleotide sequence together with its V and J gene. Donor-reactive sequences required at least 5-fold expansion in CFSE-low cells versus unstimulated pre-transplant cells and at least 0.01% frequency. Minimum frequency thresholds were set for each subject based on the unstimulated sample with the lowest template count, ensuring at least 90% detection power. Jensen-Shannon divergence between the top 1000 TCRbeta sequences after and before transplant was used to measure repertoire turnover. Two-sided Fisher's exact tests were used to test for changes in how often donor-reactive sequences were detected. The immuneACCESS repertoire file appears here via TCRdb, limited to in-frame rearrangements. These files lack a portion of the clones; in checked studies, under half of the deficit traces to unresolved V genes, and the cause of the others is not known. The D gene and trimming were derived from the DNA, and the V and J assignments and clone size from that table. For this sample the table gives tens of thousands of clones, of which about 70% were detected only once. Clones ranked in the top ten supply 9.7% of the sample.

The rearranged chain carries TRBV6-5 and TRBJ1-3; the central 9 bases match TRBD1. The sequences come from CD4+ T cells from blood, collected at the 22-month timepoint. The TCR was taken from a human patient who received a liver transplant. After a transplant, not all T cells may be the patient's own; some may come from the graft donor. The CDR3 loop reads CASSYGQGGNTIYF. The DNA sequence reads TGTGCCAGCAGTTATGGACAGGGGGGAAACACCATATATTTT.